The source of this T cell receptor beta chain is a study of human versus mouse CDR3 diversity and MHC coevolution (dated by TCRdb to about 2017). Looking at the study overall: According to reports, the immunoSEQ assay can detect one in 200,000 T cells and keeps multiplex PCR amplification bias to a minimum. Across mouse and human samples, the number of valid reads per sample ranged from about 5.5 x 10^6 to 1.8 x 10^7. Repertoires of human naive CD4 T cells were used as a reference for TCR selection on multiple MHC II alleles and were compared against human-TCR-locus transgenic mice carrying single MHC II. Three healthy volunteer blood donors made up the human cohort, with one aged 30 to 40, one aged 40 to 50 and one aged 60 to 70 at collection. What the study reported, not specific to this receptor: iCHAO1 estimates gave humans the largest TCR beta repertoire, some 1.6 million clonotypes, attributed likely to selection by multiple MHC II molecules. Among all compared groups, most of the three human donors had the lowest clonal inequality scores. On average, humans had more CDR3 deletions and insertions than mice did, pointing to greater exonuclease and TdT activity. Repertoire diversity was not regarded as directly comparable between humans and mice because human T cells were selected on five to seven MHC II alleles.

Naive CD4 T cells, defined as CD45RO-negative and CD62L-positive, were isolated from PBMCs by fluorescence-activated cell sorting. From each donor, 45 to 60 ml of fresh peripheral blood was taken, and Ficoll density centrifugation was then used to isolate PBMCs. Sorting was performed on a FACSAria III instrument, with purity above 85% for all samples. In regard to this clone: Its antigen remains unidentified. No base-level quality is on record; no much larger clone is a single base apart.

The QIAGEN blood and tissue kit was used to extract genomic DNA from sorted cells, and the DNA was quantified on a NanoDrop 1000. Using multiplex PCR of genomic DNA, the immunoSEQ platform deep sequenced and quantified the TCR alpha and beta chains. In the authors' own workflow: Annotation of the TCR sequences relied on IMGT gene and region definitions. Out-of-frame rearrangements served as a stand-in for the preselection repertoire and were compared with in-frame clonotypes. The iCHAO1 estimator provided with the immunoSEQ platform was used to estimate repertoire size. Clonal inequality was measured with a Gini index on in-frame amino acid clonotypes, based on the Lorenz curve. The intersect function of the R package tcR was used to count shared clonotypes, and the Jaccard index was used to score similarity. Frequencies of V, J and V-J usage were subjected to principal component analysis with the R prcomp function, without normalization. Here the immuneACCESS table is served through TCRdb, limited to in-frame sequences with V and J called. Missing clones are a known gap in these copies; in checked studies unresolved V genes cover under half, and the rest lacks a known reason. Clonal size and the V and J genes are those of that table, whereas D and trimming came from the DNA. This sample gives about 83,000 clones in total; under 95% of them show up just once. The top ten constitute more than 0.13% of the sample.

The sequence was collected from a person between 25 and 69 years old in good health. The sequencing sample was made of naive CD4+ T cells from blood. The sample's cell subset or site label, in plain terms: CD45RO-negative CD62L-positive naive CD4 T cells.

The nucleotide sequence is TGTGCCAGCAGCTGGACTAGCGGGTCTAGCACAGATACGCAGTATTTT. Translated, it gives CASSWTSGSSTDTQYF. The chain links TRBV7-2 with TRBJ2-3; a stretch of 11 junction bases matches TRBD2. The CDR3, from cysteine to phenylalanine, totals 16 residues. The kept DNA is CDR3 alone, 48 bases in frame from the first base. CDR1 SGHTA and CDR2 FQGNSA were looked up in the germline V gene. Ends trimmed: V by 4 bases, J by 0 bases; bases unmatched to a gene: 3.